The rows below give T cell receptor beta chains drawn from one sample of a study of blood T cell repertoires in COVID-19. Profiled with immunoSEQ multiplex PCR; TCRdb holds only in-frame clones, not every one. The table records some 220,000 clones, around 90% of them present only once. The sequencing input was peripheral blood. These TCRs come from a man aged 30 to 45 with COVID-19, enrolled during active disease. Each CDR3 is given with its conserved first and last residue. A D gene is named only where the DNA matches it firmly. For some rows the clone size is stated as once, few or many, or as a class when expanded; others skip it.

TRBV3-1/TRBV3-2	TRBD2	TRBJ2-3	-	CASSLGTSEYTDTQYF	TGTGCCAGCAGCCTCGGGACTAGCGAATACACAGATACGCAGTATTTT
TRBV12-3/TRBV12-4	TRBD1	TRBJ1-5	-	CASSGDSGPAQHF	TGTGCCAGCAGTGGGGACAGTGGCCCGGCCCAGCATTTT
TRBV7-6	-	TRBJ2-7	-	CASSLAQFGALEQYF	TGTGCCAGCAGCTTAGCGCAGTTTGGGGCGCTGGAGCAGTACTTC
TRBV2	-	TRBJ2-3	-	CASSEAKGYTQYF	TGTGCCAGCAGTGAAGCTAAGGGGTATACGCAGTATTTT
TRBV2	-	TRBJ1-1	-	CASKEGVNTEAFF	TGTGCCAGCAAAGAAGGAGTCAACACTGAAGCTTTCTTT
TRBV10-2	-	TRBJ1-5	-	CASSDFGQWDSNQPQHF	TGCGCCAGCAGTGATTTCGGACAGTGGGATAGCAATCAGCCCCAGCATTTT
TRBV7-3	TRBD2	TRBJ2-3	-	CASSSGTSGVSTDTQYF	TGTGCCAGCAGCTCGGGAACTAGCGGGGTTAGCACAGATACGCAGTATTTT
TRBV10-1	TRBD1	TRBJ2-4	-	CASSDGQGQNIQYF	TGCGCCAGCAGTGACGGACAGGGCCAAAACATTCAGTACTTC
TRBV5-4	-	TRBJ2-5	few	CASSMAGGRETQYF	TGTGCCAGCTCTATGGCAGGGGGGAGAGAGACCCAGTACTTC
TRBV10-1	-	TRBJ1-1	-	CASSPQAGLNTEAFF	TGCGCCAGCAGCCCCCAGGCAGGCCTGAACACTGAAGCTTTCTTT
TRBV7-6	TRBD2	TRBJ2-2	-	CASSLVSFTSGHTGELFF	TGTGCCAGCAGCTTAGTTTCGTTTACTAGCGGTCACACCGGGGAGCTGTTTTTT
TRBV3-1/TRBV3-2	TRBD2	TRBJ2-1	-	CASSQEPTSGGRYNEQFF	TGTGCCAGCAGCCAAGAACCGACTAGCGGGGGACGCTACAATGAGCAGTTCTTC